This TCR beta chain is from a study of blood T cell repertoires in COVID-19. The wider study: The cDNA or gDNA used as material had been derived from T cells, B-cell-depleted T cells, or PBMCs.

There are 16 residues in the CDR3. V gave up 2 bases and J gave up 2 bases; unmatched junction bases: 4. Germline CDR1 reads SGHDT; CDR2 reads YYEEEE. In the original analysis: Estimation of nucleated cell counts was performed using reference gene primer amplification. Sequencing was performed with immunoSEQ multiplex PCR; in TCRdb, only in-frame clones are kept and a portion is missing. Clonal size and the V and J genes are those of that table, whereas D and trimming came from the DNA. Of 130,000 or so clones listed, 60% to 85% are singletons. This clone was seen a few times. Sequencing was done on a sample of peripheral blood. The TCR was taken from a man aged 50 or older with acute or convalescent COVID-19. The chain carries TRBV5-6 and TRBJ1-6; 7 bases are shared with TRBD1. In nucleotides, the CDR3 is TGTGCCAGCAGCTTTAAAGGGGGCGCCTATAATTCACCCCTCCACTTT. This encodes CASSFKGGAYNSPLHF.